This T cell receptor beta chain was obtained from a study of T-cell reconstitution after alpha-beta-depleted transplantation in children. Study results and limitations: Newly generated T cells supplied most T-cell counts and diversity one year post-transplant. As was reported, about two months after transplant, alpha-beta T cells came from several hundred expanded graft clones. Elevated TCRbeta diversity at day 60 was traced, in some patients, to surviving recipient T cells and thymic progenitors.

This clonotype was found many times. Its specificity is not known. It was with unique molecular identifiers that the TCRbeta library was prepared. From the PCR reads, TCRdb called clonotypes with MiXCR, one entry per CDR3 protein. The top ten clones hold over 2% of a sample with a few hundred thousand distinct CDR3 sequences, roughly 13% of them seen once. This receptor was obtained from a male patient aged 10 to 17 who had a stem cell transplant for acute myeloid leukemia, so the T cells may come from the graft donor. The sample was PBMCs, mostly from graft donor cells, taken 360 days after TCRalphabeta/CD19-depleted stem cell transplant.

This CDR3 is CASKEGGPYNEQFF. The CDR3 bases are TGTGCCAGCAAGGAGGGAGGCCCCTACAATGAGCAGTTCTTC. This chain links TRBV12-3 or TRBV12-4 with TRBJ2-1; perhaps TRBD2 as D (6 bases). V gave up 7 bases and J gave up 2 bases, with 12 bases separating them. The CDR3 contains 14 residues.